This T cell receptor (beta chain) was sequenced in a study of blood T cell repertoires in COVID-19. Study details: The United States, Italy and Spain supplied acute and convalescent COVID-19 samples. T cells, B-cell-depleted T cells, or PBMCs supplied cDNA or gDNA.

The authors' processing: Amplifying reference gene primers gave estimates of nucleated cell counts. Produced via immunoSEQ multiplex PCR; TCRdb's table is partial and in-frame only. V and J calls and clone size follow that table, whereas D and trimming were derived from the DNA. The sample holds about 330,000 clones; more than 70% are singletons and the top ten take roughly 5%. V trimming: 0 bases; J trimming: 4 bases; junction bases outside the gene matches: 4. The CDR3 contains 15 residues. Germline V CDR1 and CDR2: SGHRS, YFSETQ. The V call is TRBV5-1, the J call TRBJ2-5, with 9 bases that match TRBD1. The TCR comes from a woman in her thirties who had recovered from COVID-19. Sequencing was carried out using PBMCs or T cells enriched from blood (not recorded which). CDR3 protein: CASSLGGQGLETQYF. In DNA form, the CDR3 reads TGCGCCAGCAGCTTGGGGGGACAGGGATTAGAGACCCAGTACTTC.